The T cell receptor beta chain described here comes from a study of blood T cell repertoires in COVID-19. Study summary: Donors in the United States, Italy and Spain gave samples during acute or convalescent COVID-19. T cells, B-cell-depleted T cells, or PBMCs supplied cDNA or gDNA.

This CDR3 spans 14 amino acids. Germline CDR1 is SGHRS and CDR2 is YFSETQ. V was shortened by 1 base and J by 5 bases, with 10 bases between the two germline ends. The participants were between roughly 18 and 89 years old and came from 24 US areas. Cohort assignment relied on participant-reported clinical history. Clones were read by immunoSEQ multiplex PCR, and TCRdb kept only the in-frame ones, dropping some. This repertoire shows a few hundred thousand clones, around 87% found once; its top ten account for about 1.7%. Sequencing was done on a sample of PBMCs or T cells enriched from blood (not recorded which). This TCR was sampled from a woman aged 18 to 35 with acute COVID-19. The chain joins TRBV5-1 to TRBJ2-1; D gene uncertain. CDR3: CASSLISANNEQFF. CDR3 nucleotide sequence: TGCGCCAGCAGCTTGATCTCAGCGAACAATGAGCAGTTCTTC.